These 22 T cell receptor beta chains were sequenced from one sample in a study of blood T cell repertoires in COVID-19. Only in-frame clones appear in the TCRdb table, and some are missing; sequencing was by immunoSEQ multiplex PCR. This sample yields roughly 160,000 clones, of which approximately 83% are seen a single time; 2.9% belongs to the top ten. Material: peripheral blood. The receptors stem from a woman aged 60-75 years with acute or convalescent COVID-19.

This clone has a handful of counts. The CDR3 nucleotides are TGTGCCAGCAGTAATCACTACGAGCAGTACTTC. Protein sequence: CASSNHYEQYF. The chain couples TRBV6-5 to TRBJ2-7; D not resolved. The V gene lost 5 bases and the J gene lost 3 bases, with 5 bases spanning the gap. Germline V lookup: CDR1 MNHEY, CDR2 SVGAGI. The CDR3 is made up of 11 amino acids.

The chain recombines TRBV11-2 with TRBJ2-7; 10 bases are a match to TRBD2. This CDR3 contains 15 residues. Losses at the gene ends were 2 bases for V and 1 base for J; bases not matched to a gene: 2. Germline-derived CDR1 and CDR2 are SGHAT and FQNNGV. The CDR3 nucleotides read TGTGCCAGCAGCTTACAGCGGGGGGGGTCCTACGAGCAGTACTTC. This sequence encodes CASSLQRGGSYEQYF.

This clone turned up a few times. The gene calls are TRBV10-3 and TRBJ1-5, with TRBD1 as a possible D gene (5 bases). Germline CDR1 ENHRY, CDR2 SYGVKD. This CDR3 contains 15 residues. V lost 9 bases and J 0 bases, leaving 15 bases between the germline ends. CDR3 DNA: TGTGCCATTTCGACAGCCATCTATAGCAATCAGCCCCAGCATTTT. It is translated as CAISTAIYSNQPQHF.

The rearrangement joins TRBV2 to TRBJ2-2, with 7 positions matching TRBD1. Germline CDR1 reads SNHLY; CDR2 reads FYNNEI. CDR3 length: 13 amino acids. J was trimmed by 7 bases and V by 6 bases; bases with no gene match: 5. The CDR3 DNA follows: TGTGCCAGCAGAACAGGGGTAAACGGGGAGCTGTTTTTT. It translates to CASRTGVNGELFF.

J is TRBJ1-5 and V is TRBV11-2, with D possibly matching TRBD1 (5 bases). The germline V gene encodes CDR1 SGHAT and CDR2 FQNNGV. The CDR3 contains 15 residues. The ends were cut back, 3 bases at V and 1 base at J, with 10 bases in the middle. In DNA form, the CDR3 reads TGTGCCAGCAGCTTGGCGGGGCTGAGCAATCAGCCCCAGCATTTT. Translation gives CASSLAGLSNQPQHF.

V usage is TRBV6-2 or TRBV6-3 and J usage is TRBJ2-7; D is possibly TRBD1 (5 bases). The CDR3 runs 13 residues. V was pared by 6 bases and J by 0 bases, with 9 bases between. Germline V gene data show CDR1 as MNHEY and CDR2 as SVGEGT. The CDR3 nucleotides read TGTGCCAGCAGCCGACAGACCTCCTACGAGCAGTACTTC. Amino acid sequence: CASSRQTSYEQYF.

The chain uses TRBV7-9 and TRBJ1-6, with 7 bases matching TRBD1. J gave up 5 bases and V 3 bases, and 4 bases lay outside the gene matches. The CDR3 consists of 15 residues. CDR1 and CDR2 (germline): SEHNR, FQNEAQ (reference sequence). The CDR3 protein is CASSFGTVDNSPLHF. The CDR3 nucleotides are TGTGCCAGCAGCTTTGGGACAGTGGATAATTCACCCCTCCACTTT.

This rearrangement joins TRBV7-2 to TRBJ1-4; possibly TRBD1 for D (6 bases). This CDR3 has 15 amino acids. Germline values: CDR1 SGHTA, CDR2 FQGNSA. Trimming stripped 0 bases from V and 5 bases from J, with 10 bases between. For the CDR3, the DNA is TGTGCCAGCAGCTTAGCCGGACAGCCGAATGAAAAACTGTTTTTT. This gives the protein CASSLAGQPNEKLFF.

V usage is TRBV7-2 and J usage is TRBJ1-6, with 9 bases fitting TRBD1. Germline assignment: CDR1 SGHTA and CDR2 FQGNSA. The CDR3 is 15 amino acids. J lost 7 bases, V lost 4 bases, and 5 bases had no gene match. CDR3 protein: CASSSQGAGNSPLHF. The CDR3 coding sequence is TGTGCCAGCAGCTCACAGGGGGCGGGCAATTCACCCCTCCACTTT.

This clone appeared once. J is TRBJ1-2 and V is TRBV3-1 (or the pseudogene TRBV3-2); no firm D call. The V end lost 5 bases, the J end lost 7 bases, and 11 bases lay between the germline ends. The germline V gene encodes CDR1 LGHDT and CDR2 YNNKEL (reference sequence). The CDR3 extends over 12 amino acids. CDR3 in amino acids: CASSFQAGGYTF. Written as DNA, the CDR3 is TGTGCCAGCAGCTTTCAGGCAGGTGGCTACACCTTC.

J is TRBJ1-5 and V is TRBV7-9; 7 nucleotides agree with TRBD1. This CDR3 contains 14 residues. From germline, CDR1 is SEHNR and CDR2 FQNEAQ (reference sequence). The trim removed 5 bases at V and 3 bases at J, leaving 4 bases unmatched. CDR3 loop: CASSLDRLNQPQHF. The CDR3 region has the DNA TGTGCCAGCAGCCTGGACAGGCTCAATCAGCCCCAGCATTTT. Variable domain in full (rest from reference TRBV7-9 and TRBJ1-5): DTGVSQNPRHKITKRGQNVTFRCDPISEHNRLYWYRQTLGQGPEFLTYFQNEAQLEKSRLLSDRFSAERPKGSFSTLEIQRTEQGDSAMYLCASSLDRLNQPQHFGDGTRLSIL.

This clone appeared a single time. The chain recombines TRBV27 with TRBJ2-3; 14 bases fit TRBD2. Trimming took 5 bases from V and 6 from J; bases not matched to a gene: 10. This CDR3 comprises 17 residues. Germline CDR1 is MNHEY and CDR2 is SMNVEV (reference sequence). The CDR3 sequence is CASSPLTSGGASDTQYF. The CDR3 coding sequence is TGTGCCAGCAGTCCCCTGACTAGCGGGGGGGCATCGGATACGCAGTATTTT.

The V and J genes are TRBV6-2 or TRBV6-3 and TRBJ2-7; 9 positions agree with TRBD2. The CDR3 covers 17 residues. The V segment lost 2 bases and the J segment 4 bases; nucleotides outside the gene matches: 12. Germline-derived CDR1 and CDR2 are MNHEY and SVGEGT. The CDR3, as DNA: TGTGCCAGCAGTTACCGGGCTAGCGGGGCGGCCGCTTACGAGCAGTACTTC. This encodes CASSYRASGAAAYEQYF.

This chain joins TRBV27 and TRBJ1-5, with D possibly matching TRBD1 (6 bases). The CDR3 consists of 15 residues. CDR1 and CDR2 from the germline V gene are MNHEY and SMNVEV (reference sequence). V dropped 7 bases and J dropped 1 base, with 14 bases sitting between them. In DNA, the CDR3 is TGTGCCAGCAATCCCACAGGGTCGAGCAATCAGCCCCAGCATTTT. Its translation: CASNPTGSSNQPQHF.

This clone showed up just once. CDR3 amino acids: CASSLGQVANYGYTF. As DNA, the CDR3 is TGCGCCAGCAGCTTGGGACAGGTAGCTAACTATGGCTACACCTTC. The chain joins TRBV5-1 to TRBJ1-2; D is possibly TRBD1 (6 bases). V shed 0 bases and J shed 0 bases, with 9 bases lying between them. The CDR3 has 15 residues. Germline lookup yields CDR1 SGHRS and CDR2 YFSETQ.

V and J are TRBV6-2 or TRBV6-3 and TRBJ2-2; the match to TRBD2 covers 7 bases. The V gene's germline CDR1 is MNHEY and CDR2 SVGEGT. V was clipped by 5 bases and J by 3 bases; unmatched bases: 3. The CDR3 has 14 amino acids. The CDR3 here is CASSRSGDTGELFF. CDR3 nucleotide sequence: TGTGCCAGCAGTAGAAGCGGGGACACCGGGGAGCTGTTTTTT.

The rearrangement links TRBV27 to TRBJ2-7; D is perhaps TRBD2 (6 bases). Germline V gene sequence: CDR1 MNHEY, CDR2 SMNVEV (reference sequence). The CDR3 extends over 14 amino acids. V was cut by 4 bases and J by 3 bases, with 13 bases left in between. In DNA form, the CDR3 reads TGTGCCAGCAGTTCCACCCTGGGGGGCTACGAGCAGTACTTC. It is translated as CASSSTLGGYEQYF.

The CDR3 loop reads CASSLGTGPYEQYF. Here the CDR3 DNA reads TGCGCCAGCAGCCTGGGGACAGGCCCCTACGAGCAGTACTTC. The J gene is TRBJ2-7, the V gene TRBV5-1, with 8 nucleotides matching TRBD1. Per germline, CDR1 SGHRS and CDR2 YFSETQ. The CDR3 spans 14 residues. Germline trimming cut 4 bases from V and 2 bases from J; bases unmatched to any gene: 5.

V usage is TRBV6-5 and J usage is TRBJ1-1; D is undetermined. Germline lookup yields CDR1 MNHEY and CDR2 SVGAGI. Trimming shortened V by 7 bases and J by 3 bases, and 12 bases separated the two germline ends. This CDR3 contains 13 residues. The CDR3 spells CASILIGHTEAFF. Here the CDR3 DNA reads TGTGCCAGCATCCTAATTGGTCACACTGAAGCTTTCTTT.

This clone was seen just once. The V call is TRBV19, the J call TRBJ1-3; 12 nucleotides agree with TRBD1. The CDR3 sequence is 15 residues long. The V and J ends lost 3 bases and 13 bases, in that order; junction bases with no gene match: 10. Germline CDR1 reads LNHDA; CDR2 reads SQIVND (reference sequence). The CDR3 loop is CASSISGTGGFRIYF. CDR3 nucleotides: TGTGCCAGTAGTATTTCCGGGACAGGGGGCTTTCGGATATATTTT.

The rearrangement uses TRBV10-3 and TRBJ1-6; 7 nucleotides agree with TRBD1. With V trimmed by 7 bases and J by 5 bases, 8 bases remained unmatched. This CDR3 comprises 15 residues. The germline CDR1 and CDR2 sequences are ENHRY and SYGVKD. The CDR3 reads CAIKEVTGDNSPLHF. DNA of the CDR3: TGTGCCATCAAAGAAGTTACAGGGGATAATTCACCCCTCCACTTT.

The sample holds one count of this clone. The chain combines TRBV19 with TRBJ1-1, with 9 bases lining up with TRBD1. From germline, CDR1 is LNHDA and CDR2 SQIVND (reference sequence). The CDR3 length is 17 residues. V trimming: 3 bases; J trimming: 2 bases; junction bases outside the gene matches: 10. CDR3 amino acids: CASSIARTGVLNTEAFF. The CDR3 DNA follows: TGTGCCAGTAGTATTGCCCGGACAGGGGTCCTTAACACTGAAGCTTTCTTT.